This TCR beta chain was obtained from a study of chemoradiotherapy in HPV16-positive cancers. Study information: Functional T-cell assays on a couple of HPV16-positive patients' cells defined candidate HPV-specific clones and common TCR motifs. Study findings and constraints: Candidate HPV-specific clones and E7-related TCR motifs grew in tumor during treatment.

V was trimmed by 0 bases and J by 4 bases, leaving 4 bases between them. The CDR3 extends over 13 amino acids. The germline V gene has CDR1 SGHTA and CDR2 FQGTGA. TCRdb's copy holds only in-frame clones and misses some; the assay was immunoSEQ multiplex PCR. This table has more than 2,500 clones, around 77% appearing once. About this clone: Its antigen is not identified.

This clonotype was obtained from a human donor with HPV-associated anogenital cancer. The material was obtained from a patient who underwent chemoradiotherapy. This rearrangement joins TRBV7-3 to TRBJ2-1; D uncertain. This CDR3 is CASSLTGYNEQFF. As DNA, the CDR3 is TGTGCCAGCAGCTTAACAGGTTACAATGAGCAGTTCTTC.